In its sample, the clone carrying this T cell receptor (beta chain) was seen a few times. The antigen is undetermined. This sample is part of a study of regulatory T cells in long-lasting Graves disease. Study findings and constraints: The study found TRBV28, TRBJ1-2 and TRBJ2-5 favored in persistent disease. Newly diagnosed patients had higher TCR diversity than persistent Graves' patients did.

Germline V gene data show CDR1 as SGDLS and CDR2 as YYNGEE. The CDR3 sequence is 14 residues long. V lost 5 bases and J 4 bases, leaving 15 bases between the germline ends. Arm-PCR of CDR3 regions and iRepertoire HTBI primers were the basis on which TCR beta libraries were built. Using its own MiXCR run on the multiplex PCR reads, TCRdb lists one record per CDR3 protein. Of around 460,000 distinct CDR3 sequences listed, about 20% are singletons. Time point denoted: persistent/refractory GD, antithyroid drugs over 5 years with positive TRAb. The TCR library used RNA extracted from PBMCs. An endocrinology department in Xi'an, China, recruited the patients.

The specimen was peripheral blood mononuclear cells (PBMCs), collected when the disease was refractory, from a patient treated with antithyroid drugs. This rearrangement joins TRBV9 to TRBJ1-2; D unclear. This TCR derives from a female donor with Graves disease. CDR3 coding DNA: TGTGCCAGCAGGCCAATTGACGGATTCTATGGCTACACCTTC. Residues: CASRPIDGFYGYTF. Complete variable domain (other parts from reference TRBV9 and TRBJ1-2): DSGVTQTPKHLITATGQRVTLRCSPRSGDLSVYWYQQSLDQGLQFLIQYYNGEERAKGNILERFSAQQFPDLHSELNLSSLELGDSALYFCASRPIDGFYGYTFGSGTRLTVV.